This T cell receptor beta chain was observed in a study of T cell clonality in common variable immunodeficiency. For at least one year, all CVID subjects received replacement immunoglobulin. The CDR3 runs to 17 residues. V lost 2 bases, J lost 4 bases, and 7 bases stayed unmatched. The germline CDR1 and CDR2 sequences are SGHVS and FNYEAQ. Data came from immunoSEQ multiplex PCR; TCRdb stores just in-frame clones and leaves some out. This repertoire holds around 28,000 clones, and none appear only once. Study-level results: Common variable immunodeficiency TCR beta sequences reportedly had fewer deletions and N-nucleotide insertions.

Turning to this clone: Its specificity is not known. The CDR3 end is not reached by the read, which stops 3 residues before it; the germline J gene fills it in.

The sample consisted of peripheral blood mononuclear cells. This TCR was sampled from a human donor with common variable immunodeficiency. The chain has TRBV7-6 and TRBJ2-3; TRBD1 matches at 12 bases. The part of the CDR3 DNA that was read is TGTGCCAGCAGCTTATTTAGCGGGACAGGGGGCGCAGATACG. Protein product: CASSLFSGTGGADT. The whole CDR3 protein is CASSLFSGTGGADTQYF. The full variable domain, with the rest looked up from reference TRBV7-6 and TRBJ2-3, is GAGVSQSPRYKVTKRGQDVALRCDPISGHVSLYWYRQALGQGPEFLTYFNYEAQQDKSGLPNDRFSAERPEGSISTLTIQRTEQRDSAMYRCASSLFSGTGGADTQYFGPGTRLTVL.